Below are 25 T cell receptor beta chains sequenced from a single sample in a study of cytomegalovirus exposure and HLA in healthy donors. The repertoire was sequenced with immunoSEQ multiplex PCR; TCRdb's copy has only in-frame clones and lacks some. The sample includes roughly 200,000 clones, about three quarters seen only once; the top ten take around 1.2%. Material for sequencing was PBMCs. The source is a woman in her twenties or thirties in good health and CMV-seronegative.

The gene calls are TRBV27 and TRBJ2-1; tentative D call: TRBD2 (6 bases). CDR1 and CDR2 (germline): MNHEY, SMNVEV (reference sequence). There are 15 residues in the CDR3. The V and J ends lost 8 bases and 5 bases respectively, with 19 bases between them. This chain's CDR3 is CASGSGLPKHNEQFF. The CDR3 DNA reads TGTGCCAGCGGGTCGGGACTCCCTAAGCACAATGAGCAGTTCTTC.

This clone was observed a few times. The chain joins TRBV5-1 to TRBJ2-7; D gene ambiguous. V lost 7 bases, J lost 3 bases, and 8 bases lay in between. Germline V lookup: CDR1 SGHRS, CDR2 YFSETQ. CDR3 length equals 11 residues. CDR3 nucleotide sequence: TGCGCCAGCCGGGTTGGCTACGAGCAGTACTTC. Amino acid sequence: CASRVGYEQYF.

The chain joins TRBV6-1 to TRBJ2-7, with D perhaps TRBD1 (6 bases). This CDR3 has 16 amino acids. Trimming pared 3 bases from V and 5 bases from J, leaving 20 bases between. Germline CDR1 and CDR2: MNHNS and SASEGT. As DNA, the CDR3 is TGTGCCAGCAGTGACCCTTCGGGACAAGGTTCCGACGAGCAGTACTTC. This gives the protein CASSDPSGQGSDEQYF.

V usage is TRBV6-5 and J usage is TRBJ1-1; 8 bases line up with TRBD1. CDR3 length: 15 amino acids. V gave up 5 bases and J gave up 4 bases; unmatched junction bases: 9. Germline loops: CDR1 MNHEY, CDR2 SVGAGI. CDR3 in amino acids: CASSPDRGFSTEAFF. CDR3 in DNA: TGTGCCAGCAGTCCTGACAGGGGTTTTTCCACTGAAGCTTTCTTT.

The chain's CDR3 is CASSQESGGGWGYTF. Written as DNA, the CDR3 is TGCGCCAGCAGCCAAGAGAGCGGAGGAGGTTGGGGCTACACCTTC. The chain joins TRBV4-1 to TRBJ1-2; no clear D. The germline gives CDR1 MGHRA, CDR2 YSYEKL. V lost 0 bases to trimming and J lost 8 bases, with 16 bases between them. This CDR3 is 15 amino acids long.

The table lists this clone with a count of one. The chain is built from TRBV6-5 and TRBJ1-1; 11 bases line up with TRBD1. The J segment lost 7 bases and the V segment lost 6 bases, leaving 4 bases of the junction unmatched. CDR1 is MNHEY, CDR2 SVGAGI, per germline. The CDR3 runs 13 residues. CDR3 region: CASSVGQGVEAFF. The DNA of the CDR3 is TGTGCCAGCAGCGTGGGACAGGGGGTTGAAGCTTTCTTT.

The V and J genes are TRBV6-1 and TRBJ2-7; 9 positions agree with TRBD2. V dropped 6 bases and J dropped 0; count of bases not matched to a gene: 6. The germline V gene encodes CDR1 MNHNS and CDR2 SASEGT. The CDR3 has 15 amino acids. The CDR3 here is CASRAGLASSYEQYF. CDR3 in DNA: TGTGCCAGCAGAGCTGGACTAGCGAGCTCCTACGAGCAGTACTTC.

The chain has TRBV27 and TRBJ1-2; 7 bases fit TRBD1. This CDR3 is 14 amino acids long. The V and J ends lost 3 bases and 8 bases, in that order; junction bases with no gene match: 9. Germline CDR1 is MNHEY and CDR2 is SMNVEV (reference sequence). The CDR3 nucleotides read TGTGCCAGCAGTTTTTCCACAGGGGCGGGCGGCTACACCTTC. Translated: CASSFSTGAGGYTF.

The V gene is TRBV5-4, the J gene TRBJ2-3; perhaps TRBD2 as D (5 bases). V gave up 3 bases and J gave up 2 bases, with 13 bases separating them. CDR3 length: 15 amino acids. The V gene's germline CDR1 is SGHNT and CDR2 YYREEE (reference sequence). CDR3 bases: TGTGCCAGCAGCTACCCCAGCGGAAACACAGATACGCAGTATTTT. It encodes CASSYPSGNTDTQYF.

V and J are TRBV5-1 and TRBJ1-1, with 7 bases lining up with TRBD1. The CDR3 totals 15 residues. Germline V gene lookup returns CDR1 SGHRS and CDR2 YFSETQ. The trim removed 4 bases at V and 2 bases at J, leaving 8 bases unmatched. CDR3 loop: CASSRPGTVNTEAFF. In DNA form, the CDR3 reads TGCGCCAGCAGCAGACCCGGGACAGTTAACACTGAAGCTTTCTTT.

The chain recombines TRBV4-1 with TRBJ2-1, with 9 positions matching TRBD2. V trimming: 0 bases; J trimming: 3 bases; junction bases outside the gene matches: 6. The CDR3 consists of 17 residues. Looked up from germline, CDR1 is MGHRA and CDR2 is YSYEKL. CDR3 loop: CASSQERAGGFYNEQFF. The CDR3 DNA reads TGCGCCAGCAGCCAAGAGAGGGCGGGAGGGTTCTACAATGAGCAGTTCTTC.

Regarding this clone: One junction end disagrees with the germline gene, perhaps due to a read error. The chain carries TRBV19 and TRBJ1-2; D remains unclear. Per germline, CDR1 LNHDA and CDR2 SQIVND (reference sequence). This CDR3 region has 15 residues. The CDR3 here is CASSNRGGYNYGYTF. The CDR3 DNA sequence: TGTGCCAGCAGTAACCGGGGAGGGTATAACTATGGCTACACCTTC.

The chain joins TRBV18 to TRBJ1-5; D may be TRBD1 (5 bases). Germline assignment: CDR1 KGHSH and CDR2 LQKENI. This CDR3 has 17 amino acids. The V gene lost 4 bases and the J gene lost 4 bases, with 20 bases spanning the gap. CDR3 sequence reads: CASSQGHPEWGNQPQHF. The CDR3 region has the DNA TGTGCCAGCTCACAAGGACATCCTGAGTGGGGAAATCAGCCCCAGCATTTT.

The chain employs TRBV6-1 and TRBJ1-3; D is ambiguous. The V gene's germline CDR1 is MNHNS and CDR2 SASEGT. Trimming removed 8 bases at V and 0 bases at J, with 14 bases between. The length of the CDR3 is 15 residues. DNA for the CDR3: TGTGCCAGCGCGGAAAGCTCTTACTCTGGAAACACCATATATTTT. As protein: CASAESSYSGNTIYF.

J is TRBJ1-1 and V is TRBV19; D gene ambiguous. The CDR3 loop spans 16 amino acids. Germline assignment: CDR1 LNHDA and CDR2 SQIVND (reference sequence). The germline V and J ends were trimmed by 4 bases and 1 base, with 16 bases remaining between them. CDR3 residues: CASSKAGAGRNTEAFF. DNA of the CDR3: TGTGCCAGTAGTAAGGCCGGAGCGGGCCGGAACACTGAAGCTTTCTTT.

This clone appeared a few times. In DNA, the CDR3 is TGCGCCAGCAGTCCGGGACAGCGCACAGATACGCAGTATTTT. Amino acids: CASSPGQRTDTQYF. The genes are TRBV5-1 and TRBJ2-3, with 7 nucleotides matching TRBD1. Germline-derived CDR1 and CDR2 are SGHRS and YFSETQ. CDR3 length: 14 residues. Trimming removed 5 bases from V and 1 base from J; junction bases left unmatched: 4.

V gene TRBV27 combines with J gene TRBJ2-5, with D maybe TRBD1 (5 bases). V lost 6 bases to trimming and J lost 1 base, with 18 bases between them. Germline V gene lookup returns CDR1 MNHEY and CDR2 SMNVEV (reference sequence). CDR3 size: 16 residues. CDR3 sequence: CASSPRQRTPQETQYF. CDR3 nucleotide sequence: TGTGCCAGCAGCCCCCGACAGCGAACCCCCCAAGAGACCCAGTACTTC.

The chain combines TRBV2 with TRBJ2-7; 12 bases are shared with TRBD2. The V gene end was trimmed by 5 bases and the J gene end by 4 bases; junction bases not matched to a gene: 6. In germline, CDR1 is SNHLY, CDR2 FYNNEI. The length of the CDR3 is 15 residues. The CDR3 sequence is CASSPSSGRGYEQYF. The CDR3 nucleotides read TGTGCCAGCAGTCCTTCTAGCGGGAGGGGATACGAGCAGTACTTC.

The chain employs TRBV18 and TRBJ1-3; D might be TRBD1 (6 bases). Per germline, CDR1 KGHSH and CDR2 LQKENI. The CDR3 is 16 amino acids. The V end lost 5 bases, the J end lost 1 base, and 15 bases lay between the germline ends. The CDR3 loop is CASSVQPQGSGNTIYF. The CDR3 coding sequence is TGTGCCAGCTCAGTCCAACCTCAGGGGTCTGGAAACACCATATATTTT.

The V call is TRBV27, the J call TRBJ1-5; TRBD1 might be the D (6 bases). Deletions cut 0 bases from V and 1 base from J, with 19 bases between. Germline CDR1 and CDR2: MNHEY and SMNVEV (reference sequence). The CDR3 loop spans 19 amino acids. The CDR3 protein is CASSLSPSSGRGSNQPQHF. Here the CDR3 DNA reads TGTGCCAGCAGTTTATCCCCCTCATCGGGGAGGGGGAGCAATCAGCCCCAGCATTTT.

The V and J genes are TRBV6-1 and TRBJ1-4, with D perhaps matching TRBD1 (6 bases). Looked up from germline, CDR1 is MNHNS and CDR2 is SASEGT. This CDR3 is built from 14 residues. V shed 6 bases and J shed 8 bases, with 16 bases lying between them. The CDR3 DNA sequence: TGTGCCAGCAGCCACGGGGGGGCGGGGGAAAAACTGTTTTTT. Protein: CASSHGGAGEKLFF.

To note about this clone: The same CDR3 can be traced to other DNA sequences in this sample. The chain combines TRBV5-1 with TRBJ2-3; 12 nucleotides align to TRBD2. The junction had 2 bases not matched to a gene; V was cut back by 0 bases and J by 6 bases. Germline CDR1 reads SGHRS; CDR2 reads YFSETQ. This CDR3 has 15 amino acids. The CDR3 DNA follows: TGCGCCAGCAGCTTGGGACTAGCGGGAGCTGATACGCAGTATTTT. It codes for CASSLGLAGADTQYF.

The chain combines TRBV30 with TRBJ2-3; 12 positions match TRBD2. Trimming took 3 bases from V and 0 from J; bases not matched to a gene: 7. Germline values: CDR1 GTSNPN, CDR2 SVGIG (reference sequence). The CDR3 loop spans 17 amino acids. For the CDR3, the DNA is TGTGCCTGGAGCCCCGGACTAGCGGGAATAAGCACAGATACGCAGTATTTT. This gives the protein CAWSPGLAGISTDTQYF.

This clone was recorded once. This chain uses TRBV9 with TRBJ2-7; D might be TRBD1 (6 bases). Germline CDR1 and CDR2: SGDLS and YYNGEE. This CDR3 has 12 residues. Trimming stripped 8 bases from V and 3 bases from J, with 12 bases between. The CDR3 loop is CASRTAGYEQYF. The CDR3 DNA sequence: TGTGCCAGTAGGACAGCAGGCTACGAGCAGTACTTC.

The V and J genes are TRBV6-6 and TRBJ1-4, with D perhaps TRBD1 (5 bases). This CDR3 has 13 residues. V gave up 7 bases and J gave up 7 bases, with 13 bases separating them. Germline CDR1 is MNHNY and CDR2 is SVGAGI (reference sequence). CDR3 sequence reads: CASMKQGGEKLFF. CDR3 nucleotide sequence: TGTGCCAGCATGAAGCAGGGTGGTGAAAAACTGTTTTTT.